Listed here are 6 T cell receptor beta chains from one sample, sequenced in a study of shared clonotypes between healthy human individuals. CD8 cells regarded as naive lacked CD45RO, were positively chosen for CCR7, and omitted terminally differentiated effector memory CD45RA+ cells. Generated by immunoSEQ multiplex PCR, the TCRdb table keeps only in-frame clones and is missing some. The table includes about 610,000 clones, roughly 95% detected once. Sequences were obtained from naive CD8+ T cells sorted from blood. Source of these receptors: a woman aged 25 to 39 in good health.

This chain links TRBV2 with TRBJ1-5, with 9 bases fitting TRBD1. The CDR3 totals 17 residues. Trimming removed 1 base from V and 2 bases from J; junction bases left unmatched: 6. In germline, CDR1 is SNHLY, CDR2 FYNNEI. The CDR3 sequence is CASSEVRTGAGNQPQHF. CDR3 nucleotide sequence: TGTGCCAGCAGTGAAGTCCGGACAGGGGCAGGCAATCAGCCCCAGCATTTT.

J is TRBJ2-7 and V is TRBV7-9; D unresolved. The CDR3 length is 17 residues. Deletions cut 5 bases from V and 2 bases from J, with 22 bases between. Germline loops: CDR1 SEHNR, CDR2 FQNEAQ (reference sequence). CDR3 amino acids: CASSPRVSTLRPYEQYF. The CDR3 region has the DNA TGTGCCAGCAGCCCCCGCGTGTCGACTCTGCGCCCCTACGAGCAGTACTTC.

The J gene is TRBJ2-3, the V gene TRBV11-2; TRBD2 matches at 11 bases. V lost 5 bases and J lost 2; bases outside the gene matches: 12. Germline CDR1 and CDR2: SGHAT and FQNNGV. There are 18 residues in the CDR3. DNA of the CDR3: TGTGCCAGCAGCGCCACTAGCGGGAGTACCCAAACCACAGATACGCAGTATTTT. It translates to CASSATSGSTQTTDTQYF.

The rearrangement joins TRBV5-1 to TRBJ2-3, with TRBD1 identical over 7 bases. After removal of 4 bases from V and 4 bases from J, the junction contained 12 bases not matched to a gene. Per germline, CDR1 SGHRS and CDR2 YFSETQ. There are 16 residues in the CDR3. The CDR3 DNA reads as TGCGCCAGCAGCGCCCGGACAGGAGTCCCCCCAGATACGCAGTATTTT. It encodes CASSARTGVPPDTQYF.

The chain couples TRBV28 to TRBJ2-5; 8 nucleotides align to TRBD1. The tail of the sequence fits TRBJ2-7 better, so the J call may be wrong. This CDR3 is 16 amino acids long. Germline CDR1 is MDHEN and CDR2 is SYDVKM. The chain's CDR3 is CASRRWGTGGSYEQYF. CDR3 DNA sequence: TGTGCCAGCAGACGCTGGGGTACAGGGGGCTCCTACGAGCAGTACTTC.

The V gene is TRBV9, the J gene TRBJ2-7; D remains unclear. Germline V gene lookup returns CDR1 SGDLS and CDR2 YYNGEE. V was trimmed by 5 bases and J by 0 bases, leaving 15 bases between them. The CDR3 spans 15 residues. CDR3 DNA sequence: TGTGCCAGCAGTGCAGCCCCCCAAGACTCCTACGAGCAGTACTTC. This encodes CASSAAPQDSYEQYF.